A selection of T cell receptor beta chains follows, all from one sample in a study of control samples from healthy donors and cancer patients. TCRdb's copy holds only in-frame clones and misses some; the assay was immunoSEQ multiplex PCR. Among roughly 100,000 clones listed, around four fifths were seen once. Sequencing was done on a sample of blood. The source is a woman aged 45-60 years in good health. The conserved cysteine and the conserved F or W are not part of the CDR3 here. A D gene is named only where the DNA matches it firmly.

CDR3 protein	D gene	V gene	J gene	CDR3 length
ATSRDDGGTQPQH	.	TRBV15	TRBJ1-5	13
ASSQGLTGIYEQY	.	TRBV4-3	TRBJ2-7	13
ASSNVGVNQPQH	.	TRBV19	TRBJ1-5	12
ASSYRQVGQPQH	.	TRBV6-2/TRBV6-3	TRBJ1-5	12
ASSIDLETRLETEAF	.	TRBV19	TRBJ1-1	15
ASSPTGTGGSYEQY	TRBD1	TRBV18	TRBJ2-7	14
ASSLRTLFYNSPLH	.	TRBV27	TRBJ1-6	14
ASSVTGTENSPLH	TRBD1	TRBV9	TRBJ1-6	13
ASSSSGNLNVMNTEAF	.	TRBV28	TRBJ1-1	16
ASSMLGTGSDYGYT	.	TRBV19	TRBJ1-2	14
ASSTRTVGPQH	.	TRBV12-3/TRBV12-4	TRBJ1-5	11
ASSEGGGANVLT	.	TRBV9	TRBJ2-6	12